This T cell receptor beta chain was recovered during a study of neurological immune-mediated disorders. Time point specified: technical triplicate 2. Preparation of the unsorted libraries drew on 2 million PBMCs stored at -80 C. Germline V gene sequence: CDR1 SGHRS, CDR2 YFSETQ. CDR3 size: 19 residues. J gave up 7 bases and V 0 bases, and 17 bases lay outside the gene matches. This clonotype was seen at least ten times. The cDNA came from 5'RACE, which used 10-nucleotide random UMIs. TCRdb redid the calling of the 5' RACE reads with MiXCR, one entry per CDR3 protein. The sample lists roughly 57,000 distinct CDR3 sequences; around 24% were seen once.

This TCR was recovered from a man aged 55 to 70 with HTLV-1-associated myelopathy (HAM/TSP). The chain carries TRBV5-1 and TRBJ2-1, with 9 bases fitting TRBD2. The sequenced material came from PBMCs. The CDR3 loop reads CASSLAPKSGRPRGNEQFF. DNA of the CDR3: TGCGCCAGCAGCTTGGCCCCCAAGAGCGGGAGGCCACGGGGGAATGAGCAGTTCTTC.